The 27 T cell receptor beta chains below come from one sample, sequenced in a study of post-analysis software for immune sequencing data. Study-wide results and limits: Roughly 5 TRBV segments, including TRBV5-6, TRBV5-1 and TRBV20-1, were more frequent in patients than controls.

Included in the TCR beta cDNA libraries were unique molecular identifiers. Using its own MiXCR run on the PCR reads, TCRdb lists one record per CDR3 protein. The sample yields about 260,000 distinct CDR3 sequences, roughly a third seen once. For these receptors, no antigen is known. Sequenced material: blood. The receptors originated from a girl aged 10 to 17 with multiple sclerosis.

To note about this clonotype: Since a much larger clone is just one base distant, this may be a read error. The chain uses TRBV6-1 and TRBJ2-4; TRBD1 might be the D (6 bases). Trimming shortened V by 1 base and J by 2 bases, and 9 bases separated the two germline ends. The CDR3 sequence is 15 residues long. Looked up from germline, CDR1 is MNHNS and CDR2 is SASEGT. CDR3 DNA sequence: TGTGCCAGCAGTGAAGACAGGGTCACCAAAAACATTCAGTACTTC. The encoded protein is CASSEDRVTKNIQYF.

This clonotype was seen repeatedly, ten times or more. Here the CDR3 reads CASSGSSGANYGYTF. In DNA form, the CDR3 reads TGTGCCAGCAGTGGGTCATCTGGAGCTAACTATGGCTACACCTTC. The rearrangement uses TRBV12-3 or TRBV12-4 and TRBJ1-2; D not certain. The CDR3 spans 15 residues. Trimming cost V 5 bases and J 0 bases, with 13 bases left between them.

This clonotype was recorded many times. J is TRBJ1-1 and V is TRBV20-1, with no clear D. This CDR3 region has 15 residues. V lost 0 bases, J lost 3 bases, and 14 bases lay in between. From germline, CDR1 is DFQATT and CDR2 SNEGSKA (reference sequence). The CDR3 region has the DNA TGCAGTGCTAGAGATCTCGTACGGGTTTACACTGAAGCTTTCTTT. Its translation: CSARDLVRVYTEAFF.

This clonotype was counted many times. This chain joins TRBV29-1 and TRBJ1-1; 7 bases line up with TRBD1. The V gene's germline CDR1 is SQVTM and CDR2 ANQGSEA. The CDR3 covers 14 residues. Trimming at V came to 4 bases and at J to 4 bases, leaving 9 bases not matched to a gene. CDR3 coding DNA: TGCAGCGTTGTCAGGGGGGGCTTGGTCACTGAAGCTTTCTTT. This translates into CSVVRGGLVTEAFF.

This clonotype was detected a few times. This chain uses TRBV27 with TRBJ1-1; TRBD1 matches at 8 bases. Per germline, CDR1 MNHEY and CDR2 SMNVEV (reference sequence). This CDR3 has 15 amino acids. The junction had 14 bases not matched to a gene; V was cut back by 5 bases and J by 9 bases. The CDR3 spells CASSPRAPQGGKAFF. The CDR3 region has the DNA TGTGCCAGCAGTCCACGGGCCCCACAGGGGGGGAAAGCTTTCTTT.

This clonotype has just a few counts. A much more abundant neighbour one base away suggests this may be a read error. CDR3 residues: CASSLDRGKETRYF. The DNA for the CDR3 is TGTGCCAGCAGCTTAGACAGGGGGAAAGAGACCCGGTACTTC. The chain joins TRBV7-2 to TRBJ2-7, with TRBD1 matching 8 bases. This CDR3 spans 14 amino acids. J was trimmed by 12 bases and V by 1 base; bases with no gene match: 11. CDR1 and CDR2 (germline): SGHTA, FQGNSA.

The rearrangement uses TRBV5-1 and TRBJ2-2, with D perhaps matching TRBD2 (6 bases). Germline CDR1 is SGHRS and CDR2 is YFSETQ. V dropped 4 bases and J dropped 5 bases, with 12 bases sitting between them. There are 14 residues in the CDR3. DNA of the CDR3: TGCGCCAGCAGCCCGTACGGGAGAACCGGGGAGCTGTTTTTT. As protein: CASSPYGRTGELFF.

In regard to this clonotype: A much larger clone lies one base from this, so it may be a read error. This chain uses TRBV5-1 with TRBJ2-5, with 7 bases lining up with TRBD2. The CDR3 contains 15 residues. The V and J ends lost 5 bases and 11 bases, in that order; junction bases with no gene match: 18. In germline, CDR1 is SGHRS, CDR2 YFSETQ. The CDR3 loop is CASSSPGGSYNEQYF. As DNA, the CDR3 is TGCGCCAGCAGTTCCCCCGGGGGGTCCTACAATGAGCAGTACTTC.

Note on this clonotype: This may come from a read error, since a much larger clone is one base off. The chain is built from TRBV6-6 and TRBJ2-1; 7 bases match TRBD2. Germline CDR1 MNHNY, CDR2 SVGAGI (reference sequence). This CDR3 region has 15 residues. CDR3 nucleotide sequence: TGTGCCAGCAGTCACTCTGCCGGGGGGAACAATGAGCAGTTCTTC. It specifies CASSHSAGGNNEQFF.

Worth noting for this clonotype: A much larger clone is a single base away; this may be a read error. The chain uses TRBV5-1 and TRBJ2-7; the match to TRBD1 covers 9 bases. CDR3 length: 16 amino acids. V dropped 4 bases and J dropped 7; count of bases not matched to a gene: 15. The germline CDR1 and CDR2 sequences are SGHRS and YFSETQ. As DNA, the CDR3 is TGCGCCAGCAGCAAAAACCCGGGACAGGGCGACAATGAGCAGTACTTC. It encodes CASSKNPGQGDNEQYF.

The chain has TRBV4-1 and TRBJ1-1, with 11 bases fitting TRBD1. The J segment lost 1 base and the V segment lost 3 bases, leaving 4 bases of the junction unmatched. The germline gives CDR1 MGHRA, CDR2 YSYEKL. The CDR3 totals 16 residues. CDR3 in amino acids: CASSQRDRGSNTEAFF. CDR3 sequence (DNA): TGCGCCAGCAGCCAGCGGGACAGGGGGTCGAACACTGAAGCTTTCTTT.

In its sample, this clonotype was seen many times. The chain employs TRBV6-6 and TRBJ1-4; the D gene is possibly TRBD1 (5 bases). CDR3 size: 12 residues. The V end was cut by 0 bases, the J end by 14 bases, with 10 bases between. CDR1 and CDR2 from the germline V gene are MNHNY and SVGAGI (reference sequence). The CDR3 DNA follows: TGTGCCAGCAGTTACTCCGGGACCGGGCTGTTTTTT. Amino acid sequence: CASSYSGTGLFF.

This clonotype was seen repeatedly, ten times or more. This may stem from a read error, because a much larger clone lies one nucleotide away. In nucleotides, the CDR3 is TGCAGTGCTAGAGATCATTCGGACGCCAGCTCCTACAATGAGCAGTACTTC. Protein: CSARDHSDASSYNEQYF. This chain connects TRBV20-1 to TRBJ2-1; D is unclear. The tail of the sequence fits TRBJ2-7 better, so the J call may be wrong. CDR1 and CDR2 from the germline V gene are DFQATT and SNEGSKA (reference sequence). The CDR3 sequence is 17 residues long.

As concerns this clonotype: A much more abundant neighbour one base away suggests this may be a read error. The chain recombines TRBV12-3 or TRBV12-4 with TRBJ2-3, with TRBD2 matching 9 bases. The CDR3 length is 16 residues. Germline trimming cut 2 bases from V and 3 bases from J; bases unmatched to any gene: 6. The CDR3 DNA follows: TGTGCCAGCAGTTTATGGAGCGGGAGGAGGACAGATACGCAGTATTTT. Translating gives CASSLWSGRRTDTQYF.

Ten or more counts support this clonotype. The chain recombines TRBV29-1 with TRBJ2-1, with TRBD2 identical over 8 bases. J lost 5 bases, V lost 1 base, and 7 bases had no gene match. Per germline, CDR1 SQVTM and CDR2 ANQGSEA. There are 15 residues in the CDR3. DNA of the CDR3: TGCAGCGTTGAAGTCCGAGGGACTAGGCACAATGAGCAGTTCTTC. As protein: CSVEVRGTRHNEQFF.

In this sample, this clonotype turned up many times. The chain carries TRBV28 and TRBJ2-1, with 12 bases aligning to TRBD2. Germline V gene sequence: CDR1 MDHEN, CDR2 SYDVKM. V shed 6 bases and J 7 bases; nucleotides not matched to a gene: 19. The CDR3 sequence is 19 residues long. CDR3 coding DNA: TGTGCCAGCAGCTGGCGCCCCAGACTAGCGGGAGAGGGGGGGAATGAGCAGTTCTTC. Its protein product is CASSWRPRLAGEGGNEQFF.

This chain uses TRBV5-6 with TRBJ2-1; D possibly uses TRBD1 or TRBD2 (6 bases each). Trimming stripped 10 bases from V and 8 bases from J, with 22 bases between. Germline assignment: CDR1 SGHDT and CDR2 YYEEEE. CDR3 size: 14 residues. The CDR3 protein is CAHSGGRPSHEQFF. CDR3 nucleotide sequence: TGTGCCCATAGTGGGGGGCGACCTAGCCATGAGCAGTTCTTC.

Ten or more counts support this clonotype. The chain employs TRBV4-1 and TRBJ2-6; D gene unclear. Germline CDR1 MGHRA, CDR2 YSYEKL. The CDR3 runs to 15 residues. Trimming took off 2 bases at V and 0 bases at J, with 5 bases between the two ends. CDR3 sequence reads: CASSQLISGANVLTF. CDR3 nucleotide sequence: TGCGCCAGCAGCCAACTCATCTCTGGGGCCAACGTCCTGACTTTC.

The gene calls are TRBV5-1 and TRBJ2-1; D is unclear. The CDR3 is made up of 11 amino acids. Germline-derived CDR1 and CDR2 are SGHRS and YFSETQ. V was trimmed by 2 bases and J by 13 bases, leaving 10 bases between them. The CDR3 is CASSFQAVQFF. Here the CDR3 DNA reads TGCGCCAGCAGCTTTCAGGCAGTCCAGTTCTTC.

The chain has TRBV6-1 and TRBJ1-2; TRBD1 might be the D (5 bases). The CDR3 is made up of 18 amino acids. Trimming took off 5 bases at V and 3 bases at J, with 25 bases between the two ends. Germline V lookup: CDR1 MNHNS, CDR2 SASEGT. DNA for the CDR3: TGTGCCAGCAGTCCCGAGGCGGGGCCGCAAATGACGGACTATGGCTACACCTTC. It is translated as CASSPEAGPQMTDYGYTF.

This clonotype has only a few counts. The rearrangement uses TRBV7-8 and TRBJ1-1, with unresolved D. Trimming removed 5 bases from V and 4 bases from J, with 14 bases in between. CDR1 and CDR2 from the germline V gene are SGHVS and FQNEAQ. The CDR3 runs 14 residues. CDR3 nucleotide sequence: TGTGCCAGCAGCCCGAAGGCCGGGTCCACTGAAGCTTTCTTT. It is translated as CASSPKAGSTEAFF.

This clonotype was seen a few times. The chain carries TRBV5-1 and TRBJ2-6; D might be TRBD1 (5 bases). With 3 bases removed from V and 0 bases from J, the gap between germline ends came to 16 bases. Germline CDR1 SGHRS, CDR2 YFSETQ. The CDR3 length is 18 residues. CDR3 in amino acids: CASSSDFPGSSGANVLTF. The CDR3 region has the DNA TGCGCCAGCAGCTCGGATTTCCCAGGGTCCTCTGGGGCCAACGTCCTGACTTTC. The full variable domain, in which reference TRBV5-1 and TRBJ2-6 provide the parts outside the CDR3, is KAGVTQTPRYLIKTRGQQVTLSCSPISGHRSVSWYQQTPGQGLQFLFEYFSETQRNKGNFPGRFSGRQFSNSRSEMNVSTLELGDSALYLCASSSDFPGSSGANVLTFGAGSRLTVL.

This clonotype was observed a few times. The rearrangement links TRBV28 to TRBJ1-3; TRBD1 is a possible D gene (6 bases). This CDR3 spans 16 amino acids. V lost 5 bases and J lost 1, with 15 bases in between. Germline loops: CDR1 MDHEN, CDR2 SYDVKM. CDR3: CASSEQGFVSGNTIYF. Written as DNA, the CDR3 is TGTGCCAGCAGTGAACAGGGATTCGTTTCTGGAAACACCATATATTTT.

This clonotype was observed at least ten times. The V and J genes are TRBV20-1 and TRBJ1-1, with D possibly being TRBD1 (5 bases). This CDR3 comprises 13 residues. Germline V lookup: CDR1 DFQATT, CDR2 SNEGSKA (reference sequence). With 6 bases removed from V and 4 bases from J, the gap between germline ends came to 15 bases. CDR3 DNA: TGCAGTGCCGCCTCGGCGGGGGGCACTGAAGCTTTCTTT. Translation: CSAASAGGTEAFF.

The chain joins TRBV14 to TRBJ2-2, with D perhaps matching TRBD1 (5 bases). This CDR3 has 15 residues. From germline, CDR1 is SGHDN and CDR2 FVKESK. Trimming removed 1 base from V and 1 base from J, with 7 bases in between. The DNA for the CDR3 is TGTGCCAGCAGCCAAGGGGGCCGGAACACCGGGGAGCTGTTTTTT. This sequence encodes CASSQGGRNTGELFF.

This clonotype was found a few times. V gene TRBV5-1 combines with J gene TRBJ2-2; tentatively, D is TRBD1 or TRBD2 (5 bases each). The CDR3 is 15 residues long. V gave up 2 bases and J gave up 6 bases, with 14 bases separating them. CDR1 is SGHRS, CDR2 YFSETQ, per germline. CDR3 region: CASSFEGPGPGELFF. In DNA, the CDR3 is TGCGCCAGCAGCTTTGAGGGGCCGGGGCCCGGGGAGCTGTTTTTT.

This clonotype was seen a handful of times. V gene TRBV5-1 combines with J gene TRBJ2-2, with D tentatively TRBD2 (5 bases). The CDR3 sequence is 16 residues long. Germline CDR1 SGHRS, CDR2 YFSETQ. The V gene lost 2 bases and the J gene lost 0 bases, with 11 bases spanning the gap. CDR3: CASSLSGNANTGELFF. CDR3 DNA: TGCGCCAGCAGCTTATCCGGGAACGCGAACACCGGGGAGCTGTTTTTT. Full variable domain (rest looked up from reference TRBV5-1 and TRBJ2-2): KAGVTQTPRYLIKTRGQQVTLSCSPISGHRSVSWYQQTPGQGLQFLFEYFSETQRNKGNFPGRFSGRQFSNSRSEMNVSTLELGDSALYLCASSLSGNANTGELFFGEGSRLTVL.